The TCR beta chain described here comes from a study of tumor-infiltrating lymphocytes in primary liver carcinoma. It was from about 21-30 mg of unsorted bulk tissue that RNA and DNA were co-extracted. From 450 to 600 ng total RNA, TCR beta cDNA was generated with a primer in the constant region. A slightly modified ARM-PCR protocol with three nested multiplex PCR rounds produced these TCR beta libraries. TCRdb itself ran the multiplex PCR reads through MiXCR, one entry per CDR3 protein. The table shows about 110,000 distinct CDR3 sequences, with around 60% occurring only once. The specimen was liver tumor tissue from sampling region 1. Sample subset: tumor region T1, superior pole. The TCR comes from a woman in her fifties or sixties with primary liver carcinoma and hepatitis B virus infection.

The CDR3 sequence is CARSPDGSTKTQYF. The CDR3 DNA is TGTGCCAGGAGCCCTGACGGGAGTACAAAGACCCAGTACTTC. The V gene is TRBV7-3, the J gene TRBJ2-5, with D tentatively TRBD2 (6 bases). The CDR3 is 14 amino acids. Trimming shortened V by 9 bases and J by 6 bases, and 20 bases separated the two germline ends. The germline CDR1 and CDR2 sequences are SGHTA and FQGTGA.